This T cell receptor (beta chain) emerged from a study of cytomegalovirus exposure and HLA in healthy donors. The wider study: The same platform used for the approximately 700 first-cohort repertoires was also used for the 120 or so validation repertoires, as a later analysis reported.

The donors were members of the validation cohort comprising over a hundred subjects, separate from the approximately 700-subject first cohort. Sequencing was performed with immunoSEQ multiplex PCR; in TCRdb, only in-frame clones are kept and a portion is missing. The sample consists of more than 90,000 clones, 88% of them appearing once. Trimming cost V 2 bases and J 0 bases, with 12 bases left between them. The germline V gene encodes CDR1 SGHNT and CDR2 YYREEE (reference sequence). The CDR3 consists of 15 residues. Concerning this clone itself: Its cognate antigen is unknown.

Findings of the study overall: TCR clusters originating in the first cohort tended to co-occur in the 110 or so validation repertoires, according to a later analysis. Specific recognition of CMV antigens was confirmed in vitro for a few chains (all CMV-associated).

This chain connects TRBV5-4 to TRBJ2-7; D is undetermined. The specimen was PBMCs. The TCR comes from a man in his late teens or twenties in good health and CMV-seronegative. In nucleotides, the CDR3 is TGTGCCAGCAGCTTTTTTTTTGAGGCCTCCTACGAGCAGTACTTC. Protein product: CASSFFFEASYEQYF. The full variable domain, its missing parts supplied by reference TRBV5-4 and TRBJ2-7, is ETGVTQSPTHLIKTRGQQVTLRCSSQSGHNTVSWYQQALGQGPQFIFQYYREEENGRGNFPPRFSGLQFPNYSSELNVNALELDDSALYLCASSFFFEASYEQYFGPGTRLTVT.